One T cell receptor (beta chain) is described in this entry. The data derive from a study of blood T cell repertoires in COVID-19. At the level of the study: Samples of COVID-19 (acute and convalescent) were obtained from the United States, Italy and Spain. Sample material is recorded as cDNA or gDNA derived from T cells, B-cell-depleted T cells, or PBMCs.

The germline CDR1 and CDR2 sequences are SGHRS and YFSETQ. V dropped 3 bases and J dropped 1; count of bases not matched to a gene: 6. The CDR3 runs 17 residues. As processed by the authors: Amplification from reference gene primers served as the basis for estimated nucleated cell counts. The repertoire was sequenced with immunoSEQ multiplex PCR; TCRdb's copy has only in-frame clones and lacks some. V and J calls and clone size come straight from that table; D and trimming were deduced from the DNA. The sample carries approximately 98,000 clones, 88% recorded once. The sequencing input was peripheral blood. V gene TRBV5-1 combines with J gene TRBJ2-2, with TRBD2 identical over 10 bases. The sequence was obtained from a human donor in a cohort sampled during active COVID-19. The CDR3 sequence is CASSSLWTSGNTGELFF. CDR3 DNA: TGCGCCAGCAGCTCATTATGGACTAGCGGGAACACCGGGGAGCTGTTTTTT.